This T cell receptor beta chain comes out of a study of blood T cells in healthy people across ages. For the study at large: About one barcoded beta molecule was captured per two T cells (by template switching).

With a J-beta primer mix and a sample-barcoded 5' primer, a second PCR ran about 6 to 11 cycles. A single record per CDR3 protein comes from TCRdb applying MiXCR to the 5' RACE reads. The sample includes 650,000 to 900,000 distinct CDR3 sequences, approximately 65% of them seen just once. CDR1 and CDR2 (germline): DFQATT, SNEGSKA (reference sequence). The CDR3 length is 13 residues. This clonotype turned up a few times. Material: blood. This chain connects TRBV20-1 to TRBJ2-7; D is unclear. The J call may be wrong; the DNA end is better matched by TRBJ2-5. The origin of this receptor is a man aged 30 to 39 in good health. DNA of the CDR3: TGCAGTGCGGGGAAATTGAGAGGAGAGACCCAGTACTTC. This translates into CSAGKLRGETQYF.